This TCR beta chain was sequenced in a study of CD8 T cells in Susac syndrome (dated by TCRdb to the late 2010s). Describing the broader study: The study used repertoire sequencing to test whether antigen drove CD8+ T cell activation and differentiation in Susac syndrome. Clonality of the CD8+ T cell repertoire was compared between about a dozen healthy donors, some 14 Susac syndrome patients and roughly 16 multiple sclerosis patients. What the study reported, not specific to this receptor: The TCR sequencing and HLA analysis was acknowledged to have included a relatively small number of individuals.

Peripheral blood CD8+ and CD4+ T cells from healthy donors, Susac syndrome patients and multiple sclerosis patients were profiled by high-throughput TCR beta sequencing. Multiple sclerosis controls were treatment-naive patients with stable or active relapsing-remitting disease fulfilling revised McDonald criteria. Bulk CD8+ and CD4+ T cells were purified magnetically by negative isolation, whereas CD8+ TEMRA cells were enriched by FACS. Blood was collected in EDTA tubes and processed within 24 hours, with PBMCs isolated through density gradient centrifugation. PBMCs intended for TCR sequencing were frozen in liquid nitrogen and were later thawed in a 37 degrees C water bath. The sorted or isolated CD4+, CD8+ and CD8+ TEMRA cells reached a purity of at least 90%. RNA was extracted with the RNeasy kit and about 0.5 to 1 ug was reverse transcribed using random hexamers. The immunoSEQ multiplex PCR assay, which covers 54 Vbeta and 13 Jbeta segments, was used to amplify TCR beta CDR3 regions. PCR amplification bias was corrected using a synthetic template baseline for primer optimization and computational correction. The published analysis was carried out like this. Reads were annotated to V, D and J genes per IMGT and analyzed with immunoSEQ Analyzer, keeping only productive sequences. Clonality was computed as one minus Shannon entropy normalized by log2 of the number of productive unique sequences. For each patient and control, public and private clones were evaluated within the 100 most prevalent clones. A clone was defined as Susac-specific if it was absent from the healthy and MS cohorts, from roughly 980 published viral clones and from other ImmuneACCESS disease sequences. The public reads were reprocessed in TCRdb via fastp at Q25 and MiXCR, keeping in-frame beta chains. Rows merge per CDR3 protein into single entries with the most common DNA and genes. These V and J calls are TCRdb output, not the study's own analysis. Counted in this sample were approximately 280,000 distinct CDR3 sequences; 85% of them appeared once. Over 0.1% of the sample is taken by the ten largest.

As regards this clonotype: What antigen it recognizes has not been identified. Qualities for individual bases were not recorded, and no much larger clone is one base off.

V drops 0 bases and J drops 5 bases, leaving 3 bases in between. From a lookup of the germline V gene, CDR1 and CDR2 are SGDLS and YYNGEE. Its CDR3 holds 12 amino acids, cysteine through phenylalanine. The DNA shown is the 36-base CDR3, in frame from base 1. The rearranged segments are TRBV9 and TRBJ2-1; no D gene can be assigned with confidence. Sequenced: CD8+ T cells from PBMCs. The clonotype was recovered from a human donor with multiple sclerosis. The DNA sequence is given as TGTGCCAGCAGCGTAGGACACAATGAGCAGTTCTTC. Translated, it gives CASSVGHNEQFF.